The clone carrying this T cell receptor beta chain was counted only a few times. Its antigen is as yet unknown. Upon completion of 10 to 11 days in culture, CD4+ T cells were isolated. This entry is derived from a study of vaccination effects on CD4 cells after COVID-19. Across the study: Participants were vaccinated with two doses of either the BNT162b2 or mRNA-1273 vaccine. Study-wide points: After vaccination of healthy people, only 1 of 255 vaccine-induced clones cross-reacted with common cold coronaviruses. Late post-vaccination, clones induced by infection and those induced by vaccine underwent marked clonal contraction.

Produced via immunoSEQ multiplex PCR; TCRdb's table is partial and in-frame only. The data hold tens of thousands of clones, with 60% to 80% observed a single time. Trimming removed 5 bases from V and 0 bases from J, with 7 bases in between. CDR3 length equals 13 residues. The clonotype was recovered from a human donor who received a COVID-19 vaccine. The material sequenced was CD4+ T cells from PBMCs cultured without peptide, taken before COVID-19 vaccination. The chain carries TRBV12-3 or TRBV12-4 and TRBJ1-1; no definite D call. CDR3 loop: CASSTGMNTEAFF. CDR3 nucleotides: TGTGCCAGCAGTACCGGGATGAACACTGAAGCTTTCTTT.